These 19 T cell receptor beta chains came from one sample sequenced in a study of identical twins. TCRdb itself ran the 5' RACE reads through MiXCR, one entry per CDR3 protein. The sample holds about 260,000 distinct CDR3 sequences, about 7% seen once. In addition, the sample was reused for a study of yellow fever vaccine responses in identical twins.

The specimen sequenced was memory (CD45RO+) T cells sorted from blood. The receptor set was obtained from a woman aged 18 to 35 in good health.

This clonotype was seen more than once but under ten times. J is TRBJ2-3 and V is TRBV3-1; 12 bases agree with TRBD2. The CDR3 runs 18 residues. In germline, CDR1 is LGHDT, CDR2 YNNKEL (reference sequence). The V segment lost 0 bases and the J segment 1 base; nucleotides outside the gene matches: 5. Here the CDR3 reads CASSQDTSGGHRTDTQYF. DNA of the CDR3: TGTGCCAGCAGCCAAGATACTAGCGGGGGGCATCGCACAGATACGCAGTATTTT.

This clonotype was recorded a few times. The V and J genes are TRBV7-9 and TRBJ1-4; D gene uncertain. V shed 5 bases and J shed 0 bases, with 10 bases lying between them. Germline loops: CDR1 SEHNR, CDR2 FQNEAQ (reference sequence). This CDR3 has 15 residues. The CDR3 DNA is TGTGCCAGCAGCGAAGGGAGGGCAACTAATGAAAAACTGTTTTTT. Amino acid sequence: CASSEGRATNEKLFF.

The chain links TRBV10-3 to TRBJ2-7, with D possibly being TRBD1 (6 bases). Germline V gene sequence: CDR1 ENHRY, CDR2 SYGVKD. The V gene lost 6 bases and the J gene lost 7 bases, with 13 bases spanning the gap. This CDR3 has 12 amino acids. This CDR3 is CAIRTGFGEQYF. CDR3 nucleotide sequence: TGTGCCATCAGGACAGGATTCGGGGAGCAGTACTTC.

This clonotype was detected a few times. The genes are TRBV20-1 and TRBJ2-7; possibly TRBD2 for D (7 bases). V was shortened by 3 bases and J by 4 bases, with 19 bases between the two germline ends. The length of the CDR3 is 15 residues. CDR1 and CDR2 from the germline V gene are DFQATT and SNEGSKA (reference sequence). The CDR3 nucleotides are TGCAGTGCTAGGACAGGTGTGCGGGAGACGTACGAGCAGTACTTC. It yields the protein CSARTGVRETYEQYF.

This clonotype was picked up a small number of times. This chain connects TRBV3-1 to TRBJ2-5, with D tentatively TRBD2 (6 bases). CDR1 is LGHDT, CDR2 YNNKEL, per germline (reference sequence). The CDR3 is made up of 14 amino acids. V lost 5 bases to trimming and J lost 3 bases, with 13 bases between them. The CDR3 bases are TGTGCCAGCAGCTATAAGGAGGGCGAAGAGACCCAGTACTTC. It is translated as CASSYKEGEETQYF.

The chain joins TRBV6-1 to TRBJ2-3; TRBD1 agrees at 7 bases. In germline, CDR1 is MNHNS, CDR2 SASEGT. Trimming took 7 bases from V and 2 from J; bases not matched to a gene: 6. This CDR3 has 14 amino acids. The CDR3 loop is CASTQGQHTDTQYF. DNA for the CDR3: TGTGCCAGCACCCAGGGACAGCACACAGATACGCAGTATTTT.

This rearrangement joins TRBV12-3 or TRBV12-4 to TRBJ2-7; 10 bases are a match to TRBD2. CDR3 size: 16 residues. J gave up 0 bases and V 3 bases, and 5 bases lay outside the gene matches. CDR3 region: CASSFSSGSFSYEQYF. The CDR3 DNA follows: TGTGCCAGCAGTTTTTCTAGCGGGAGTTTCTCCTACGAGCAGTACTTC.

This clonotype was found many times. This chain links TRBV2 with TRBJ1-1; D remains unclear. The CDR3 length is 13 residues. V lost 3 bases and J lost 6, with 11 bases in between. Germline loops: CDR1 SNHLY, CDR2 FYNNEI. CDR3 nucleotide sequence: TGTGCCAGCAGTGAGGGTGAATTGGCTGAAGCTTTCTTT. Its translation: CASSEGELAEAFF.

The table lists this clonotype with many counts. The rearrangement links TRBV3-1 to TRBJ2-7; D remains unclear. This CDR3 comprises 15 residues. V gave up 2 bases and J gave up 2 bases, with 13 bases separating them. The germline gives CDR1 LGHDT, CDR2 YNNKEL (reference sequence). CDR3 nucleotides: TGTGCCAGCAGCCAAACTCGAGGAAACCCCTACGAGCAGTACGTC. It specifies CASSQTRGNPYEQYV.

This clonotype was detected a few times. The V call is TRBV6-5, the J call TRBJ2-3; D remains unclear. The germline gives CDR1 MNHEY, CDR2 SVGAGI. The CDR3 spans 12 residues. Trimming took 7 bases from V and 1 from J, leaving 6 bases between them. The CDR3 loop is CASKKGTDTQYF. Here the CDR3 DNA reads TGTGCCAGCAAGAAAGGCACAGATACGCAGTATTTT.

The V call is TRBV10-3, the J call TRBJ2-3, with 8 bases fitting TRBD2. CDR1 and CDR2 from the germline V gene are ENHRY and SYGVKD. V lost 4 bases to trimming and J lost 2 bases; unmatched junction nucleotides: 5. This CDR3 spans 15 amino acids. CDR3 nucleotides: TGTGCCATCAGTGTAACGGGGGGGTACACAGATACGCAGTATTTT. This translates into CAISVTGGYTDTQYF.

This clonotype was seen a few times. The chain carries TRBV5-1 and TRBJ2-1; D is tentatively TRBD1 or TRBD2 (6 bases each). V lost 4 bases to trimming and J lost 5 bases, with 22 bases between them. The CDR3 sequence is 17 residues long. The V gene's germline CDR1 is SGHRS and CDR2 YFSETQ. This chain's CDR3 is CASSQNISVRGHNEQFF. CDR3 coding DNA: TGCGCCAGCAGCCAAAATATCTCAGTCCGGGGGCACAATGAGCAGTTCTTC.

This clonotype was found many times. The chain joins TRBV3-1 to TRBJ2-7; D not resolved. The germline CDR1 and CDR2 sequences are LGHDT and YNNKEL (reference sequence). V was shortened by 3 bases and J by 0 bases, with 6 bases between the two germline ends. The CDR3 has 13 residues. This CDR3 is CASSHGSSYEQYV. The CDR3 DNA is TGTGCCAGCAGCCATGGCAGCTCCTACGAGCAGTACGTC.

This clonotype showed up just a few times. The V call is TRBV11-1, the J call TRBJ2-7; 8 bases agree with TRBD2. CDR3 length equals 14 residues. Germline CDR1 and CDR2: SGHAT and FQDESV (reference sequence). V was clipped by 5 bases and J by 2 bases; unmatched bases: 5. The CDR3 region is CASSPAGAAYEQYF. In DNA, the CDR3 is TGTGCCAGCAGCCCAGCGGGAGCAGCCTACGAGCAGTACTTC.

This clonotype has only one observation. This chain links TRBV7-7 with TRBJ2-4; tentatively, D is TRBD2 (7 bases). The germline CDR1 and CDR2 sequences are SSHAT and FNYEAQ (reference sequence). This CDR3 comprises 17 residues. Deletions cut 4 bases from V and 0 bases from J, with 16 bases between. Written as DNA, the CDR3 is TGTGCCAGCAGCTCCGAGGGGGGGTCCATAGCCAAAAACATTCAGTACTTC. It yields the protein CASSSEGGSIAKNIQYF.

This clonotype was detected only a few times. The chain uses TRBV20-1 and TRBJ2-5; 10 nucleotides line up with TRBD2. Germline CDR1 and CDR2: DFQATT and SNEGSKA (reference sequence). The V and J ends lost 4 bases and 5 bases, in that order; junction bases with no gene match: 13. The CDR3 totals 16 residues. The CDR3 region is CSANPGAGGPRETQYF. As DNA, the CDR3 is TGCAGTGCTAACCCGGGAGCGGGAGGGCCCAGGGAGACCCAGTACTTC.

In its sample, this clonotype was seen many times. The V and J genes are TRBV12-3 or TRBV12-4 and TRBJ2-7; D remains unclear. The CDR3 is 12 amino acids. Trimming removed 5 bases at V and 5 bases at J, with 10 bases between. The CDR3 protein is CASSPGRHEQYF. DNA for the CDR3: TGTGCCAGCAGTCCTGGACGCCACGAGCAGTACTTC.

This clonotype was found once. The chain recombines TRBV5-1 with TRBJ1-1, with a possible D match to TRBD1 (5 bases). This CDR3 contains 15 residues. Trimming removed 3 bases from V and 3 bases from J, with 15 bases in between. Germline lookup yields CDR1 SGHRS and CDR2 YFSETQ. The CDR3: CASSSMGQTDTEAFF. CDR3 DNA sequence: TGCGCCAGCAGCTCAATGGGGCAGACGGACACTGAAGCTTTCTTT. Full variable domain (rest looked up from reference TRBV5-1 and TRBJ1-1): KAGVTQTPRYLIKTRGQQVTLSCSPISGHRSVSWYQQTPGQGLQFLFEYFSETQRNKGNFPGRFSGRQFSNSRSEMNVSTLELGDSALYLCASSSMGQTDTEAFFGQGTRLTVV.

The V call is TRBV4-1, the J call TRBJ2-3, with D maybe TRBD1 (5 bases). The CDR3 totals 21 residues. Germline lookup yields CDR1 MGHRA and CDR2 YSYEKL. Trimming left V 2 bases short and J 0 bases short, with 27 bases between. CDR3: CASSQRAHRYGRTPSTDTQYF. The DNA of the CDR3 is TGCGCCAGCAGCCAAAGAGCCCACAGGTACGGACGAACACCTAGCACAGATACGCAGTATTTT.